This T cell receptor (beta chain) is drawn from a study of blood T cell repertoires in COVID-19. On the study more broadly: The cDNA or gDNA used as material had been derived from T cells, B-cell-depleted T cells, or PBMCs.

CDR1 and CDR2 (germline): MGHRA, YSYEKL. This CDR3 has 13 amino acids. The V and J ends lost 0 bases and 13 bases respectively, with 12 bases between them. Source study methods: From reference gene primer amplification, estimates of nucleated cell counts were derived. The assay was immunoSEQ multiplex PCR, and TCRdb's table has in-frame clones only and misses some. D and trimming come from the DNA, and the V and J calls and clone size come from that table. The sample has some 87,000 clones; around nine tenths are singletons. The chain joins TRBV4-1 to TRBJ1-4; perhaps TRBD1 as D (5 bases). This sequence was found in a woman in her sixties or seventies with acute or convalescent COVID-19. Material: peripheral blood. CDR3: CASSQEGGTVLFF. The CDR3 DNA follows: TGCGCCAGCAGCCAAGAGGGAGGGACGGTACTGTTTTTT.